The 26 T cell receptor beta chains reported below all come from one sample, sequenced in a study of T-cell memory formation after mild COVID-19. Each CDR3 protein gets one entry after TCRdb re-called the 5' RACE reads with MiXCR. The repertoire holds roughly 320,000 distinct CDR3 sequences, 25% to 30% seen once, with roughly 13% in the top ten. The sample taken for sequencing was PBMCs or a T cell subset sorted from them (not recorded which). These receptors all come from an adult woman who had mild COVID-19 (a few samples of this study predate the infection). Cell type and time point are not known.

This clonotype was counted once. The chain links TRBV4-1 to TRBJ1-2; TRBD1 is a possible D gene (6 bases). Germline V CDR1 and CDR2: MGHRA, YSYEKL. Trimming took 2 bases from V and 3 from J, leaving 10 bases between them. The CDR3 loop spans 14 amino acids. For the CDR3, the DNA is TGCGCCAGCAGCCAACCGCAGGGGTACTATGGCTACACCTTC. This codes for CASSQPQGYYGYTF.

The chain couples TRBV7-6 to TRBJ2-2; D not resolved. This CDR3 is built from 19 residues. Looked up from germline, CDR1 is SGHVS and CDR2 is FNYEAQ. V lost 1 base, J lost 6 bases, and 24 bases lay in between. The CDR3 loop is CASSLDIPRGLPDAGELFF. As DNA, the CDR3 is TGTGCCAGCAGCTTAGATATCCCCAGAGGCCTGCCGGACGCCGGGGAGCTGTTTTTT.

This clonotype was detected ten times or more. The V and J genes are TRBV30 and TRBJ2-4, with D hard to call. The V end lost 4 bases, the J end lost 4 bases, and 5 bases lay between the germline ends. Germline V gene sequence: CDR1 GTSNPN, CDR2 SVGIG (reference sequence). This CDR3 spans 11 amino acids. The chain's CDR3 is CAWISKNIQYF. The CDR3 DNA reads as TGTGCCTGGATTAGTAAAAACATTCAGTACTTC. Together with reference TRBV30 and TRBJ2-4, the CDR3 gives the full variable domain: SQTIHQWPATLVQPVGSPLSLECTVEGTSNPNLYWYRQAAGRGLQLLFYSVGIGQISSEVPQNLSASRPQDRQFILSSKKLLLSDSGFYLCAWISKNIQYFGAGTRLSVL.

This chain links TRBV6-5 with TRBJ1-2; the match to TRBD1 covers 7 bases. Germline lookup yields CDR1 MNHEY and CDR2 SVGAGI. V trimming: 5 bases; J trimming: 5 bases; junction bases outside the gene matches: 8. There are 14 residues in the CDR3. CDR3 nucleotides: TGTGCCAGCAGTGTAAAGGGGGCATGGTATGGCTACACCTTC. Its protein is CASSVKGAWYGYTF.

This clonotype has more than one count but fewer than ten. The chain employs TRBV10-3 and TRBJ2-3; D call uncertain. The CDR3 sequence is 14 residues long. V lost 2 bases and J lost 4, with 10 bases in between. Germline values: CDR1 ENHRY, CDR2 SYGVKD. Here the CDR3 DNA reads TGTGCCATCAGTGAGGGTAGGAGTGCAGATACGCAGTATTTT. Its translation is CAISEGRSADTQYF.

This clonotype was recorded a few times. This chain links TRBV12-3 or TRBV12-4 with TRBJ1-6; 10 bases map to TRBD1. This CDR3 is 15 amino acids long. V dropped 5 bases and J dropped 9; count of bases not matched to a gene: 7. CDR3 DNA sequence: TGTGCCAGCAGTGCACGGACAGGGGGGAGTTCACCCCTCCACTTT. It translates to CASSARTGGSSPLHF.

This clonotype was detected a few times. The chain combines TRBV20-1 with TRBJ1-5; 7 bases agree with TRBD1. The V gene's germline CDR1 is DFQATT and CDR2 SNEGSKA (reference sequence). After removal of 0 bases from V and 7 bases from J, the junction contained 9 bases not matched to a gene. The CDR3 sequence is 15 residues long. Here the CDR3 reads CSARDTGAGYQPQHF. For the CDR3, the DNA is TGCAGTGCTAGAGACACAGGGGCGGGCTACCAGCCCCAGCATTTT.

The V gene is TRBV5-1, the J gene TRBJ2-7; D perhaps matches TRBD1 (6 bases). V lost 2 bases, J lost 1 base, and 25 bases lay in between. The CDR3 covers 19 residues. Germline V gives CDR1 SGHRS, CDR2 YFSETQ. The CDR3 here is CASSLRSESSWGLSYEQYF. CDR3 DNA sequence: TGCGCCAGCAGCTTAAGGTCAGAGTCAAGCTGGGGGCTATCCTACGAGCAGTACTTC.

The CDR3 DNA follows: TGTGCCAGCAGAGCGGCGGGGGGTGCCTACGAGCAGTACTTC. It is translated as CASRAAGGAYEQYF. The V call is TRBV12-3 or TRBV12-4, the J call TRBJ2-7; TRBD2 matches 8 bases. The V and J ends lost 6 bases and 2 bases, in that order; junction bases with no gene match: 6. This CDR3 has 14 residues.

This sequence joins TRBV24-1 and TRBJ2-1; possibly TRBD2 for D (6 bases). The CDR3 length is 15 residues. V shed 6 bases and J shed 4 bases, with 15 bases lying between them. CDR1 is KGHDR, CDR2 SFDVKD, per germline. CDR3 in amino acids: CATSTLAGGYNEQFF. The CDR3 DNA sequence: TGTGCCACCAGTACGTTGGCCGGGGGATACAATGAGCAGTTCTTC.

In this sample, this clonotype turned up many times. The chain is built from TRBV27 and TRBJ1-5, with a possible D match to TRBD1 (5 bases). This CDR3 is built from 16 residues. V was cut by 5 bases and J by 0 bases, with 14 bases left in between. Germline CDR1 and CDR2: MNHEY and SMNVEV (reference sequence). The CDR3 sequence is CASSMEGTLSNQPQHF. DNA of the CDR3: TGTGCCAGCAGTATGGAGGGGACCCTTAGCAATCAGCCCCAGCATTTT.

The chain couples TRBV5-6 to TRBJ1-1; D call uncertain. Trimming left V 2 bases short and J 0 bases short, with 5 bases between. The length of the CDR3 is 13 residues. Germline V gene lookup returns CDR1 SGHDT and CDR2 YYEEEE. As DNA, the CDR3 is TGTGCCAGCAGCTTTGTCATGAACACTGAAGCTTTCTTT. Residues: CASSFVMNTEAFF.

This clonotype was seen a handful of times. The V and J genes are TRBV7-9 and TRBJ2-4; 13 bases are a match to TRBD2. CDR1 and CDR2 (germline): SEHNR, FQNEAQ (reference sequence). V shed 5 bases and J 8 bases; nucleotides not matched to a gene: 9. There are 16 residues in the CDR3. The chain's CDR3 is CASSPGLAGRGDIQYF. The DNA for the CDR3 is TGTGCCAGCAGCCCGGGACTAGCGGGAAGGGGGGACATTCAGTACTTC.

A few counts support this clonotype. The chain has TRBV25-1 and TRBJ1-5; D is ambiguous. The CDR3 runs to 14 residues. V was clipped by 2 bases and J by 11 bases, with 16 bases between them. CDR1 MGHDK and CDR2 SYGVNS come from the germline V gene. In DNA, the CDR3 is TGTGCCAGCAGTGAAGGTCGGGAAGTGAGTGCCCAGCATTTT. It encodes CASSEGREVSAQHF.

This CDR3 is CASSLIGGPNYGYTF. CDR3 bases: TGTGCCAGCAGCTTGATCGGAGGACCCAACTATGGCTACACCTTC. The chain recombines TRBV5-6 with TRBJ1-2; D is undetermined. This CDR3 comprises 15 residues. V lost 1 base to trimming and J lost 2 bases, with 12 bases between them. Germline assignment: CDR1 SGHDT and CDR2 YYEEEE.

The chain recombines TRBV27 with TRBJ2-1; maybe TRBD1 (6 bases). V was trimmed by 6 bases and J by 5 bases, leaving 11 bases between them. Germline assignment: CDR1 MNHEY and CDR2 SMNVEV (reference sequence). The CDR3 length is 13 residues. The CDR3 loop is CASRQGLHNEQFF. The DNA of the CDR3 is TGTGCCAGCAGGCAGGGGCTACACAATGAGCAGTTCTTC.

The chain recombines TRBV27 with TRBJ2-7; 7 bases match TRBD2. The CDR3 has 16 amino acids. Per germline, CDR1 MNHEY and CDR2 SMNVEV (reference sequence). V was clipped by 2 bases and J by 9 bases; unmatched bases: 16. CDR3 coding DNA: TGTGCCAGCAGTTTAGAGGCGGGAGAAATAGTAGGAGGGCAGTACTTC. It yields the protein CASSLEAGEIVGGQYF.

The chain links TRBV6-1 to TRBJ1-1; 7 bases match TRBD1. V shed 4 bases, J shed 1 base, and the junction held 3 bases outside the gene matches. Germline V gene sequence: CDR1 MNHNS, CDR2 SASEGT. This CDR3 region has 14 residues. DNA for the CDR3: TGTGCCAGCAGTGTCCGGACAGGGAACACTGAAGCTTTCTTT. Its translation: CASSVRTGNTEAFF.

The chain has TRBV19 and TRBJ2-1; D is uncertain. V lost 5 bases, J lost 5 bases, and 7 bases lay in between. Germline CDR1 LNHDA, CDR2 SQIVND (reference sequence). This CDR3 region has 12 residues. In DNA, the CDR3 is TGTGCCAGTAGTCCGACCCACAATGAGCAGTTCTTC. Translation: CASSPTHNEQFF. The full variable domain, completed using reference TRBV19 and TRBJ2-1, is DGGITQSPKYLFRKEGQNVTLSCEQNLNHDAMYWYRQDPGQGLRLIYYSQIVNDFQKGDIAEGYSVSREKKESFPLTVTSAQKNPTAFYLCASSPTHNEQFFGPGTRLTVL.

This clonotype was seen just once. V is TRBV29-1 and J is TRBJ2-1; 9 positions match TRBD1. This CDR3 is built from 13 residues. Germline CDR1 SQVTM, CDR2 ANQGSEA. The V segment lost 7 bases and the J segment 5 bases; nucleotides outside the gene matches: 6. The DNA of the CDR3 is TGCAGCGCTGACAGGGGGACGGACAATGAGCAGTTCTTC. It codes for CSADRGTDNEQFF.

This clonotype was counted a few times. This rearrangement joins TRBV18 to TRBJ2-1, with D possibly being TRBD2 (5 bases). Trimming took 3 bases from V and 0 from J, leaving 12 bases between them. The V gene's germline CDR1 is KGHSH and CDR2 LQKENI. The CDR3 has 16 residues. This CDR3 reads CASSPPSGSSYNEQFF. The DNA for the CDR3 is TGTGCCAGCTCACCTCCCTCGGGGAGCTCCTACAATGAGCAGTTCTTC.

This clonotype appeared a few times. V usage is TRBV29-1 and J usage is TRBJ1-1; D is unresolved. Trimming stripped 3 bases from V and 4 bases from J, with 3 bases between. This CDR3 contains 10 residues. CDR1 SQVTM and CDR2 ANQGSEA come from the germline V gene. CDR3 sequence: CSVEGTEAFF. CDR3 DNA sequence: TGCAGCGTTGAGGGCACTGAAGCTTTCTTT.

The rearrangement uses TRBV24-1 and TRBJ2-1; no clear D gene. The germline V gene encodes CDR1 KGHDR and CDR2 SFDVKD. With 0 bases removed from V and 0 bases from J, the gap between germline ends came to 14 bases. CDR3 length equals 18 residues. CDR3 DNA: TGTGCCACCAGTGATTTGCCCTCCCACAGTAGCTCCTACAATGAGCAGTTCTTC. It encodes CATSDLPSHSSSYNEQFF.

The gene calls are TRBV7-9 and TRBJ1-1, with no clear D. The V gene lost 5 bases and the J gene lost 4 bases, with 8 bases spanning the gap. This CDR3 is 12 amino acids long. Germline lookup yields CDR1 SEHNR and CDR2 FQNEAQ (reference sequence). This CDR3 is CASSPRSTEAFF. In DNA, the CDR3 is TGTGCCAGCAGCCCCCGATCCACTGAAGCTTTCTTT. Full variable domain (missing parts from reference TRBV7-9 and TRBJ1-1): DTGVSQNPRHKITKRGQNVTFRCDPISEHNRLYWYRQTLGQGPEFLTYFQNEAQLEKSRLLSDRFSAERPKGSFSTLEIQRTEQGDSAMYLCASSPRSTEAFFGQGTRLTVV.

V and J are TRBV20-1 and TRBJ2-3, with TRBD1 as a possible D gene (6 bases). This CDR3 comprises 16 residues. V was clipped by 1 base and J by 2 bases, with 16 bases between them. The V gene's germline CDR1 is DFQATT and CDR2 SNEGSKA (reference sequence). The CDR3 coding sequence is TGCAGTGCTAGAGCTTACCACAGGGAGTACACAGATACGCAGTATTTT. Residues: CSARAYHREYTDTQYF.

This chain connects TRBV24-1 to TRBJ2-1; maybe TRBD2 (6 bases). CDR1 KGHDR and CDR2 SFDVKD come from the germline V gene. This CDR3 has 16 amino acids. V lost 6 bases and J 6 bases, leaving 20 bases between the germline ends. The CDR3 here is CATSWFRGTLVNEQFF. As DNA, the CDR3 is TGTGCCACCAGTTGGTTTCGCGGGACTCTCGTCAATGAGCAGTTCTTC.